Shown below are 31 T cell receptor beta chains from a single sample sequenced in a study of post-analysis software for immune sequencing data. Whole-study findings and limits: TRBV5-6, TRBV5-1 and TRBV20-1 were among a handful of TRBV segments more frequent in patients than controls.

Presence of unique molecular identifiers characterized the TCR beta cDNA libraries. TCRdb re-derived calls from the PCR reads in MiXCR, one entry per CDR3 protein. The sample holds approximately 690,000 distinct CDR3 sequences, roughly three fifths seen once. No antigen has been assigned to these receptors. The sequencing sample was made of blood. Source of these receptors: a girl aged 2-15 years with multiple sclerosis.

The count of this clonotype is one. V gene TRBV5-1 combines with J gene TRBJ2-7; D remains ambiguous. V dropped 0 bases and J dropped 0 bases, with 7 bases sitting between them. The CDR3 spans 14 residues. In germline, CDR1 is SGHRS, CDR2 YFSETQ. The CDR3: CASSLVWDSYEQYF. The CDR3 coding sequence is TGCGCCAGCAGCTTGGTCTGGGACTCCTACGAGCAGTACTTC.

The CDR3 here is CASSPPREGTDTQYF. CDR3 nucleotide sequence: TGTGCCAGCTCACCACCGAGGGAGGGGACAGATACGCAGTATTTT. This chain connects TRBV18 to TRBJ2-3; 7 nucleotides align to TRBD2. V lost 0 bases and J lost 3; bases outside the gene matches: 3. This CDR3 contains 15 residues. Germline values: CDR1 KGHSH, CDR2 LQKENI.

V is TRBV7-2 and J is TRBJ2-5; 12 bases match TRBD2. Germline V lookup: CDR1 SGHTA, CDR2 FQGNSA. The V and J ends lost 1 base and 9 bases, in that order; junction bases with no gene match: 9. CDR3 length: 16 residues. DNA for the CDR3: TGTGCCAGCAGCTTAGGGGATGGTACTAGCGGGGGGTCCCAGTACTTC. Protein product: CASSLGDGTSGGSQYF. Full variable domain (remainder filled in from reference TRBV7-2 and TRBJ2-5): GAGVSQSPSNKVTEKGKDVELRCDPISGHTALYWYRQSLGQGLEFLIYFQGNSAPDKSGLPSDRFSAERTGGSVSTLTIQRTQQEDSAVYLCASSLGDGTSGGSQYFGPGTRLLVL.

This chain joins TRBV7-2 and TRBJ2-2; D is uncertain. This CDR3 region has 14 residues. Trimming pared 2 bases from V and 7 bases from J, leaving 11 bases between. The germline V gene encodes CDR1 SGHTA and CDR2 FQGNSA. The chain's CDR3 is CASSLNSINGELFF. CDR3 coding DNA: TGTGCCAGCAGCTTAAACAGCATAAACGGGGAGCTGTTTTTT. Full variable domain (remainder filled in from reference TRBV7-2 and TRBJ2-2): GAGVSQSPSNKVTEKGKDVELRCDPISGHTALYWYRQSLGQGLEFLIYFQGNSAPDKSGLPSDRFSAERTGGSVSTLTIQRTQQEDSAVYLCASSLNSINGELFFGEGSRLTVL.

V gene TRBV7-2 combines with J gene TRBJ1-2; D gene ambiguous. Germline lookup yields CDR1 SGHTA and CDR2 FQGNSA. The ends were cut back, 4 bases at V and 6 bases at J, with 15 bases in the middle. The CDR3 spans 14 residues. CDR3 DNA: TGTGCCAGCAGCTACCCTTTGGTTGGCCATGGCTACACCTTC. It is translated as CASSYPLVGHGYTF.

This clonotype has more than one count but fewer than ten. This rearrangement joins TRBV3-1 to TRBJ2-5; 8 nucleotides agree with TRBD1. This CDR3 comprises 13 residues. CDR1 and CDR2 from the germline V gene are LGHDT and YNNKEL (reference sequence). The ends lost 10 bases at V and 4 bases at J; junction bases unmatched: 8. The CDR3 nucleotides read TGTGCCACCGGACAGGGTGTGGGAGAGACCCAGTACTTC. This encodes CATGQGVGETQYF.

V usage is TRBV6-2 or TRBV6-3 and J usage is TRBJ2-1; 9 bases match TRBD2. Germline lookup yields CDR1 MNHEY and CDR2 SVGEGT. The CDR3 sequence is 15 residues long. V dropped 8 bases and J dropped 1; count of bases not matched to a gene: 6. Here the CDR3 DNA reads TGTGCCAGCCGACCAGCGGGGGGTTCCTACAATGAGCAGTTCTTC. Its translation is CASRPAGGSYNEQFF.

The chain is built from TRBV25-1 and TRBJ1-2, with 7 bases identical to TRBD1. The germline CDR1 and CDR2 sequences are MGHDK and SYGVNS. V was pared by 3 bases and J by 8 bases, with 6 bases of the junction left unmatched. This CDR3 is 13 amino acids long. CDR3 in amino acids: CASSDDRAGGYTF. The CDR3 coding sequence is TGTGCCAGCAGTGACGACAGGGCCGGGGGCTACACCTTC.

The chain is built from TRBV20-1 and TRBJ2-5, with unresolved D. Germline V gene lookup returns CDR1 DFQATT and CDR2 SNEGSKA (reference sequence). The CDR3 spans 13 residues. V gave up 3 bases and J gave up 5 bases, with 13 bases separating them. The CDR3 is CSASPHGEETQYF. DNA of the CDR3: TGCAGTGCTAGCCCCCACGGAGAGGAGACCCAGTACTTC.

This sequence joins TRBV5-1 and TRBJ2-4; TRBD1 agrees at 9 bases. The J call may be mistaken, given a closer DNA end match to TRBJ2-7. Looked up from germline, CDR1 is SGHRS and CDR2 is YFSETQ. The CDR3 spans 14 residues. In nucleotides, the CDR3 is TGCGCCAGCAGCCCAACGGGACAGGGCTACGAGCAGTACTTC. Its translation: CASSPTGQGYEQYF.

The V call is TRBV27, the J call TRBJ2-3; 10 bases align to TRBD2. This CDR3 has 18 residues. V dropped 0 bases and J dropped 5; count of bases not matched to a gene: 11. From germline, CDR1 is MNHEY and CDR2 SMNVEV (reference sequence). The CDR3 region is CASSLSWVAGGPGDTQYF. In DNA, the CDR3 is TGTGCCAGCAGTTTATCCTGGGTAGCGGGAGGTCCAGGAGATACGCAGTATTTT.

The rearrangement joins TRBV21-1 to TRBJ2-1; no check of the table's D call, TRBD2, against the DNA was made. TRBV21-1 is a known pseudogene. CDR3 length: 17 amino acids. The CDR3 bases are TGTGCCAGCAGCAAAGGTCCAGGGCCTCGCTCCTACAATGAGCAGTTCTTC. It yields the protein CASSKGPGPRSYNEQFF.

V is TRBV27 and J is TRBJ2-3; D is undetermined. Germline V gene lookup returns CDR1 MNHEY and CDR2 SMNVEV (reference sequence). With 4 bases removed from V and 2 bases from J, the gap between germline ends came to 16 bases. The CDR3 length is 16 residues. In DNA form, the CDR3 reads TGTGCCAGCAGTTCCTACACGTTCTCGGACACAGATACGCAGTATTTT. Translated: CASSSYTFSDTDTQYF.

This chain links TRBV14 with TRBJ2-1; 10 nucleotides line up with TRBD1. V was clipped by 2 bases and J by 7 bases; unmatched bases: 5. Germline V gives CDR1 SGHDN, CDR2 FVKESK. The CDR3 totals 15 residues. CDR3 amino acids: CASSQPGQGTNEQFF. For the CDR3, the DNA is TGTGCCAGCAGCCAACCGGGACAGGGGACGAATGAGCAGTTCTTC.

This chain joins TRBV7-2 and TRBJ2-3, with D tentatively TRBD1 (5 bases). Trimming took 0 bases from V and 2 from J, leaving 18 bases between them. The CDR3 extends over 18 amino acids. Germline loops: CDR1 SGHTA, CDR2 FQGNSA. CDR3 amino acids: CASSLAVARVFTTDTQYF. CDR3 coding DNA: TGTGCCAGCAGCTTAGCGGTGGCCAGGGTTTTCACCACAGATACGCAGTATTTT.

This clonotype has only one observation. This chain connects TRBV29-1 to TRBJ2-3; D not certain. The CDR3 contains 14 residues. Trimming took 7 bases from V and 1 from J, leaving 15 bases between them. Looked up from germline, CDR1 is SQVTM and CDR2 is ANQGSEA. CDR3 in amino acids: CSADGLQGTDTQYF. CDR3 coding DNA: TGCAGCGCCGACGGTCTCCAGGGCACAGATACGCAGTATTTT.

This clonotype has just a few counts. The V gene is TRBV9, the J gene TRBJ2-7; 7 nucleotides align to TRBD1. The CDR3 runs to 14 residues. Germline lookup yields CDR1 SGDLS and CDR2 YYNGEE. V shed 7 bases, J shed 1 base, and the junction held 8 bases outside the gene matches. CDR3 region: CASGRGQKSYEQYF. CDR3 sequence (DNA): TGTGCCAGCGGCAGGGGACAGAAGTCCTACGAGCAGTACTTC. Complete variable domain (other parts from reference TRBV9 and TRBJ2-7): DSGVTQTPKHLITATGQRVTLRCSPRSGDLSVYWYQQSLDQGLQFLIQYYNGEERAKGNILERFSAQQFPDLHSELNLSSLELGDSALYFCASGRGQKSYEQYFGPGTRLTVT.

V gene TRBV29-1 combines with J gene TRBJ2-5, with a weak D call TRBD2 (6 bases). From germline, CDR1 is SQVTM and CDR2 ANQGSEA. With 4 bases removed from V and 5 bases from J, the gap between germline ends came to 20 bases. The CDR3 consists of 15 residues. In DNA form, the CDR3 reads TGCAGCGTTGTCGCTTCGAGGGAGGTGGCGGAGACCCAGTACTTC. Translation: CSVVASREVAETQYF.

This clonotype was counted a few times. The V call is TRBV10-2, the J call TRBJ2-1, with D possibly TRBD1 on 5 matching bases. This CDR3 spans 12 amino acids. CDR1 and CDR2 from the germline V gene are WSHSY and SAAADI. Trimming stripped 1 base from V and 9 bases from J, with 7 bases between. CDR3 coding DNA: TGCGCCAGCAGTGAGTATAGGGGTGAGCAGTTCTTC. It yields the protein CASSEYRGEQFF.

This clonotype was seen only a few times. The chain uses TRBV7-2 and TRBJ2-3; TRBD2 matches 8 bases. The CDR3 has 15 residues. With V trimmed by 5 bases and J by 2 bases, 6 bases remained unmatched. CDR1 and CDR2 (germline): SGHTA, FQGNSA. The CDR3 loop reads CASSPRGGHTDTQYF. In DNA, the CDR3 is TGTGCCAGCAGCCCACGGGGGGGCCACACAGATACGCAGTATTTT.

V gene TRBV20-1 combines with J gene TRBJ2-1, with a possible D match to TRBD1 (5 bases). Trimming took off 6 bases at V and 9 bases at J, with 12 bases between the two ends. Germline assignment: CDR1 DFQATT and CDR2 SNEGSKA (reference sequence). CDR3 length: 11 residues. CDR3 amino acids: CSASQGTEQFF. CDR3 nucleotide sequence: TGCAGTGCCAGTCAGGGAACTGAGCAGTTCTTC.

This clonotype was observed a few times. The rearrangement links TRBV7-9 to TRBJ2-1, with D uncertain. The germline V gene encodes CDR1 SEHNR and CDR2 FQNEAQ (reference sequence). The CDR3 runs 17 residues. Trimming took off 1 base at V and 9 bases at J, with 22 bases between the two ends. CDR3 sequence reads: CASSLGNRARGSGEQFF. CDR3 nucleotides: TGTGCCAGCAGCTTAGGGAACCGGGCCCGAGGCTCGGGTGAGCAGTTCTTC.

The chain couples TRBV12-3 or TRBV12-4 to TRBJ1-3; D is perhaps TRBD1 (5 bases). V shed 3 bases and J shed 4 bases, with 13 bases lying between them. This CDR3 has 15 amino acids. Here the CDR3 reads CASSLLQGSGNTIYF. Written as DNA, the CDR3 is TGTGCCAGCAGTTTGTTGCAGGGATCAGGAAACACCATATATTTT.

The genes are TRBV4-3 and TRBJ2-1, with D unclear. The CDR3 is made up of 15 amino acids. Germline CDR1 and CDR2: LGHNA and YSLEER. V lost 0 bases to trimming and J lost 5 bases, with 11 bases between them. The CDR3 nucleotides are TGCGCCAGCAGCCAAGAGGGCCGTTCAAACAATGAGCAGTTCTTC. It is translated as CASSQEGRSNNEQFF.

CDR3 region: CASSRNGAEQYF. The DNA of the CDR3 is TGTGCCAGCAGCCGGAACGGCGCCGAGCAGTACTTC. This chain uses TRBV3-1 with TRBJ2-7; D unclear. The germline gives CDR1 LGHDT, CDR2 YNNKEL (reference sequence). The V gene lost 4 bases and the J gene lost 6 bases, with 10 bases spanning the gap. The CDR3 is 12 amino acids.

The rearrangement joins TRBV27 to TRBJ1-1, with D tentatively TRBD1 (6 bases). CDR3 length equals 15 residues. The V gene's germline CDR1 is MNHEY and CDR2 SMNVEV (reference sequence). Trimming stripped 3 bases from V and 1 base from J, with 12 bases between. CDR3 sequence reads: CASSLYRVKNTEAFF. DNA of the CDR3: TGTGCCAGCAGTTTGTACAGGGTTAAGAACACTGAAGCTTTCTTT.

The chain is built from TRBV20-1 and TRBJ2-5, with TRBD2 identical over 9 bases. Trimming at V came to 0 bases and at J to 5 bases, leaving 13 bases not matched to a gene. This CDR3 is 17 amino acids long. The germline gives CDR1 DFQATT, CDR2 SNEGSKA (reference sequence). The CDR3 sequence: CSARDGVAGDMWETQYF. DNA of the CDR3: TGCAGTGCTAGAGATGGGGTAGCGGGAGACATGTGGGAGACCCAGTACTTC.

The V gene is TRBV7-8, the J gene TRBJ2-3, with 9 bases that match TRBD2. The J segment lost 0 bases and the V segment lost 5 bases, leaving 12 bases of the junction unmatched. CDR1 and CDR2 (germline): SGHVS, FQNEAQ. The CDR3 is 18 amino acids. Here the CDR3 reads CASSLRASGTPSTDTQYF. CDR3 coding DNA: TGTGCCAGCAGCCTTCGGGCTAGCGGGACCCCTAGCACAGATACGCAGTATTTT.

The chain uses TRBV29-1 and TRBJ2-1; D gene unclear. CDR1 is SQVTM, CDR2 ANQGSEA, per germline. The CDR3 is 14 residues long. V was shortened by 4 bases and J by 5 bases, with 15 bases between the two germline ends. The DNA for the CDR3 is TGCAGCGTTGTCGTAGGTAACTTACACAATGAGCAGTTCTTC. The encoded protein is CSVVVGNLHNEQFF.

This chain joins TRBV25-1 and TRBJ2-7; either TRBD1 or TRBD2 may supply D (5 bases each). Trimming cost V 1 base and J 2 bases, with 15 bases left between them. CDR1 is MGHDK, CDR2 SYGVNS, per germline. The CDR3 length is 16 residues. Here the CDR3 DNA reads TGTGCCAGCAGTGAATTCAGAGGGGCCAGAACCTACGAGCAGTACTTC. Its translation is CASSEFRGARTYEQYF.

This clonotype was observed a few times. CDR3 sequence reads: CASSSGPQETQYF. The CDR3 nucleotides are TGTGCCAGCAGTTCGGGACCCCAAGAGACCCAGTACTTC. The gene calls are TRBV7-9 and TRBJ2-5; either TRBD1 or TRBD2 may supply D (5 bases each). Trimming removed 6 bases at V and 1 base at J, with 9 bases between. CDR1 is SEHNR, CDR2 FQNEAQ, per germline (reference sequence). The CDR3 contains 13 residues.